The 14 T cell receptor beta chains given below trace back to one sample, sequenced in a study of cytomegalovirus exposure and HLA in healthy donors. Clones were sequenced by immunoSEQ multiplex PCR, and TCRdb holds only the in-frame ones, with some missing. The sample shows roughly 62,000 clones, 85% to 95% of them seen only once. The sequencing sample was made of PBMCs. Receptor source: a man aged 18 to 30 in good health and CMV-seronegative.

This chain links TRBV28 with TRBJ1-2; TRBD1 aligns across 7 bases. The germline gives CDR1 MDHEN, CDR2 SYDVKM. The V segment lost 6 bases and the J segment 4 bases; nucleotides outside the gene matches: 8. The CDR3 is 14 amino acids. CDR3 sequence reads: CASRRQGVVYGYTF. DNA of the CDR3: TGTGCCAGCAGGCGACAGGGAGTGGTCTATGGCTACACCTTC.

The chain has TRBV19 and TRBJ2-6, with a tentative D call TRBD1 (5 bases). The CDR3 sequence is 17 residues long. The germline V gene encodes CDR1 LNHDA and CDR2 SQIVND (reference sequence). V lost 3 bases and J 1 base, leaving 13 bases between the germline ends. CDR3 sequence (DNA): TGTGCCAGTAGTATCCTCACGACAGCTTCTGGGGCCAACGTCCTGACTTTC. This sequence encodes CASSILTTASGANVLTF. The whole variable domain, filled in from reference TRBV19 and TRBJ2-6, reads DGGITQSPKYLFRKEGQNVTLSCEQNLNHDAMYWYRQDPGQGLRLIYYSQIVNDFQKGDIAEGYSVSREKKESFPLTVTSAQKNPTAFYLCASSILTTASGANVLTFGAGSRLTVL.

This chain joins TRBV5-8 and TRBJ2-1; 8 nucleotides match TRBD2. Germline assignment: CDR1 SGHTS and CDR2 YDEGEE. The CDR3 covers 14 residues. V lost 1 base and J lost 4; bases outside the gene matches: 1. CDR3: CASSLTSGYNEQFF. The CDR3 nucleotides read TGTGCCAGCAGCTTGACTAGCGGTTACAATGAGCAGTTCTTC.

The chain links TRBV10-3 to TRBJ2-7; 8 nucleotides align to TRBD1. CDR1 is ENHRY, CDR2 SYGVKD, per germline. The CDR3 sequence is 15 residues long. V lost 4 bases, J lost 4 bases, and 9 bases stayed unmatched. The CDR3 nucleotides read TGTGCCATCAGTGGCCCACCGGGACAGGAATACGAGCAGTACTTC. Its protein product is CAISGPPGQEYEQYF.

This clone came up once. The chain has TRBV6-8 and TRBJ2-7; 7 nucleotides match TRBD2. With 4 bases clipped from V and 2 bases from J, the junction kept 17 bases outside the gene matches. The CDR3 spans 18 residues. Per germline, CDR1 MNHGY and CDR2 SAAAGT. CDR3 sequence: CASSFGPPGGYWAYEQYF. The CDR3 bases are TGTGCCAGCAGTTTTGGTCCGCCGGGAGGTTACTGGGCCTACGAGCAGTACTTC.

J is TRBJ2-1 and V is TRBV11-3; 9 positions agree with TRBD1. V shed 5 bases and J 4 bases; nucleotides not matched to a gene: 12. Germline CDR1 reads SGHNT; CDR2 reads YENEEA. The CDR3 extends over 17 amino acids. DNA for the CDR3: TGTGCCAGCAGCCCTCCATTCGGACAGGGGCTATACAATGAGCAGTTCTTC. As protein: CASSPPFGQGLYNEQFF.

CDR3 nucleotide sequence: TGTGCCAGCAGCTTGGCCGGGACTAGCGGCACCTACGAGCAGTACTTC. Translated: CASSLAGTSGTYEQYF. The chain recombines TRBV11-3 with TRBJ2-7; 11 positions agree with TRBD2. The CDR3 is 16 residues long. The junction had 6 bases not matched to a gene; V was cut back by 3 bases and J by 2 bases. In germline, CDR1 is SGHNT, CDR2 YENEEA.

This chain uses TRBV6-6 with TRBJ1-3; TRBD1 matches at 11 bases. The J segment lost 6 bases and the V segment lost 0 bases, leaving 1 base of the junction unmatched. The CDR3 consists of 15 residues. The V gene's germline CDR1 is MNHNY and CDR2 SVGAGI (reference sequence). CDR3 DNA: TGTGCCAGCAGTTACTCGGGACAGGGGGAAAACACCATATATTTT. It is translated as CASSYSGQGENTIYF.

This clone was seen once. V and J are TRBV4-3 and TRBJ1-2; D call uncertain. V shed 1 base and J shed 7 bases, with 10 bases lying between them. From germline, CDR1 is LGHNA and CDR2 YSLEER. The CDR3 totals 13 residues. The CDR3 here is CASSQVIGGGYTF. CDR3 in DNA: TGCGCCAGCAGCCAAGTAATAGGAGGTGGCTACACCTTC.

This clone was detected once. The chain has TRBV29-1 and TRBJ2-7; D is possibly TRBD1 (6 bases). Germline-derived CDR1 and CDR2 are SQVTM and ANQGSEA. V was cut by 6 bases and J by 4 bases, with 16 bases left in between. The CDR3 totals 13 residues. CDR3 sequence (DNA): TGCAGCGTACCCGGGACATCTTTATACGAGCAGTACTTC. This sequence encodes CSVPGTSLYEQYF.

This chain joins TRBV13 and TRBJ2-2; TRBD2 is a possible D gene (5 bases). This CDR3 region has 13 residues. Trimming shortened V by 2 bases and J by 5 bases, and 6 bases separated the two germline ends. From germline, CDR1 is PRHDT and CDR2 FYEKMQ (reference sequence). CDR3 region: CASSLSGTGELFF. The CDR3, as DNA: TGTGCCAGCAGCTTATCGGGGACCGGGGAGCTGTTTTTT. Looking up the rest from reference TRBV13 and TRBJ2-2 gives the full variable domain: AAGVIQSPRHLIKEKRETATLKCYPIPRHDTVYWYQQGPGQDPQFLISFYEKMQSDKGSIPDRFSAQQFSDYHSELNMSSLELGDSALYFCASSLSGTGELFFGEGSRLTVL.

This sequence joins TRBV27 and TRBJ1-4; D not certain. The V end was cut by 3 bases, the J end by 7 bases, with 6 bases between. Germline V gene lookup returns CDR1 MNHEY and CDR2 SMNVEV (reference sequence). This CDR3 spans 12 amino acids. The CDR3 sequence is CASSFSGEKLFF. CDR3 nucleotide sequence: TGTGCCAGCAGTTTTAGCGGTGAAAAACTGTTTTTT.

The rearrangement links TRBV5-1 to TRBJ2-3; 7 bases align to TRBD2. CDR1 is SGHRS and CDR2 is YFSETQ in the germline V gene. The CDR3 consists of 14 residues. Trimming took 6 bases from V and 0 from J; bases not matched to a gene: 4. The CDR3 loop reads CASTGGSSTDTQYF. CDR3 bases: TGCGCCAGCACGGGGGGATCTAGCACAGATACGCAGTATTTT.

The chain has TRBV7-6 and TRBJ2-2; the match to TRBD2 covers 15 bases. The germline gives CDR1 SGHVS, CDR2 FNYEAQ. CDR3 size: 18 residues. The J segment lost 7 bases and the V segment lost 5 bases, leaving 11 bases of the junction unmatched. The CDR3, as DNA: TGTGCCAGCAGCCGCGTTCCGGGACTAGCGGGAGGAATCGGGGAGCTGTTTTTT. The encoded protein is CASSRVPGLAGGIGELFF.